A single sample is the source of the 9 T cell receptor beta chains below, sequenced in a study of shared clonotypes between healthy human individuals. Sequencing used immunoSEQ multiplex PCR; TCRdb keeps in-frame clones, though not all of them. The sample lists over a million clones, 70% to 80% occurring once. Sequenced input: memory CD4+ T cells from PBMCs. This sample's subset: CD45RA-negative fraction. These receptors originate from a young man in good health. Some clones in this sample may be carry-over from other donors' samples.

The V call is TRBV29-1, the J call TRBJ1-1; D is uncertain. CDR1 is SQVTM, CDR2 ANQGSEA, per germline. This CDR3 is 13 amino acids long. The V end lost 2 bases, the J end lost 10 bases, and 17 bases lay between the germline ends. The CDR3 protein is CSVEQVYMKGAFF. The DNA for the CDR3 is TGCAGCGTTGAACAGGTATACATGAAAGGAGCTTTCTTT.

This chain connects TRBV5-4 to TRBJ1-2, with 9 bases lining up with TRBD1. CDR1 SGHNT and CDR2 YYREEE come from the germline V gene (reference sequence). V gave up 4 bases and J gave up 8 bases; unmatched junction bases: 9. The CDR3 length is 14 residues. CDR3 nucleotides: TGTGCCAGCAGCGCACAGGGGGCAGGCCGAGGCTACACCTTC. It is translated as CASSAQGAGRGYTF.

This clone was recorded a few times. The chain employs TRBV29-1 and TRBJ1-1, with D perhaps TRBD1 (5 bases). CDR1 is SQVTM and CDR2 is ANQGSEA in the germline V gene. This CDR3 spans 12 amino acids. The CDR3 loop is CGARGLNTEAFF. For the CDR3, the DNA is TGCGGGGCGAGGGGATTGAACACTGAAGCTTTCTTT.

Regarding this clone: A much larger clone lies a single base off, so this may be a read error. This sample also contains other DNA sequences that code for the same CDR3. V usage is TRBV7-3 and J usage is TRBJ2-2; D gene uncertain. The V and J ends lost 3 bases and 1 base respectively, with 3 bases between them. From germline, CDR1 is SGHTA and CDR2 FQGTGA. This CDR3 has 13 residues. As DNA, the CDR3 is TGTGCCAGCAGCTTTCGGAACACCGGGGAGCTGTTTTTT. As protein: CASSFRNTGELFF.

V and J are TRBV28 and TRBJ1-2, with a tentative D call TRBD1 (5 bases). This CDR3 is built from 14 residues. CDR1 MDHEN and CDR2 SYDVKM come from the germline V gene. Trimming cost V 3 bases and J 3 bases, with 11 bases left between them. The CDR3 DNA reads TGTGCCAGCAGTTTGGGGCCCCAAGACTATGGCTACACCTTC. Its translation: CASSLGPQDYGYTF.

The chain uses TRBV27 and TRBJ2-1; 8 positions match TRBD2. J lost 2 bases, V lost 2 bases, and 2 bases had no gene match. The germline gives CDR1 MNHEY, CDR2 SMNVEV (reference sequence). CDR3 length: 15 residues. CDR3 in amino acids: CASSLTSGPYNEQFF. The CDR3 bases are TGTGCCAGCAGTTTAACTAGCGGACCCTACAATGAGCAGTTCTTC.

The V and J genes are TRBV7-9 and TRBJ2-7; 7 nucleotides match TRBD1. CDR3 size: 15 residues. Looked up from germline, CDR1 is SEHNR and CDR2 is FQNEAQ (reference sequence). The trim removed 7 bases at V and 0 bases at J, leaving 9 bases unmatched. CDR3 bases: TGTGCCAGCACGCCGGGACAGTTAAGCTCCTACGAGCAGTACTTC. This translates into CASTPGQLSSYEQYF.

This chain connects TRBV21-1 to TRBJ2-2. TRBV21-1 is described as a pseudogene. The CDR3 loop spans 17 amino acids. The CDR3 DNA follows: TGTGCCAGCAGCAAAGGGGGGTCCCTCTCAAACACCGGGGAGCTGTTTTTT. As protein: CASSKGGSLSNTGELFF.

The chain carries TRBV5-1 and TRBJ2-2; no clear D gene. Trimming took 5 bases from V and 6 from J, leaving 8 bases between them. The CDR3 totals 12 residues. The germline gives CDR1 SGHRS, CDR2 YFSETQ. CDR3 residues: CASRGSPGELFF. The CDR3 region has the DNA TGCGCCAGCAGGGGTAGTCCCGGGGAGCTGTTTTTT.